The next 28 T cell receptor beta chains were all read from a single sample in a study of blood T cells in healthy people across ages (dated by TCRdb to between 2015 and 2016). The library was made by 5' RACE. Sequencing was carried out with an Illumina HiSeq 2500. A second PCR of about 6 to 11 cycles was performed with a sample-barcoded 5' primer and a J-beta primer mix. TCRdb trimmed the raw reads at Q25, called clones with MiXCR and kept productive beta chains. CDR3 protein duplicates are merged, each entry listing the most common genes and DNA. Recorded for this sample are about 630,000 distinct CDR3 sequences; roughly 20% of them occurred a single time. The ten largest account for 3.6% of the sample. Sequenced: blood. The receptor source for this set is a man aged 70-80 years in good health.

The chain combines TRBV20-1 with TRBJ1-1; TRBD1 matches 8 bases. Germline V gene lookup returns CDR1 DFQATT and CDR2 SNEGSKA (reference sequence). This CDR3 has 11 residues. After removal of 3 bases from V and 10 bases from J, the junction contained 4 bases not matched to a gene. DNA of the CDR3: TGCAGTGCTAGTCTCAGGGGGCCAGCTTTCTTT. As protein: CSASLRGPAFF.

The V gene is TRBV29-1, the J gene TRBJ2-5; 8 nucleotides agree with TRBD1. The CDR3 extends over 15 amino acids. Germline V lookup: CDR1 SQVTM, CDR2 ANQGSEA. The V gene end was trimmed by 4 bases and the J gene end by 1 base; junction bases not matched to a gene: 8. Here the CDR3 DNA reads TGCAGCGTTGCTAGAGGACAGGGAGGCCAAGAGACCCAGTACTTC. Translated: CSVARGQGGQETQYF.

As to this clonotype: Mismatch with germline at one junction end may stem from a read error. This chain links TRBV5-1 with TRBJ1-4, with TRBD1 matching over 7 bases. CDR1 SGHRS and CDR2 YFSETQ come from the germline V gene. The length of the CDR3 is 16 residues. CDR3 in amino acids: CANSPSTGTTNEKLFF. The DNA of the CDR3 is TGCGCCAACAGCCCCTCGACAGGGACAACTAATGAAAAACTGTTTTTT.

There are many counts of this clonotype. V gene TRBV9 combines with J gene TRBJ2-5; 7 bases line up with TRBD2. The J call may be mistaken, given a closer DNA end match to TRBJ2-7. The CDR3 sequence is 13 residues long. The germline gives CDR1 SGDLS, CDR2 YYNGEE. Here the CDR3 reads CASSSGPSYEQYF. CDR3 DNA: TGTGCCAGCAGTAGCGGGCCGTCCTACGAGCAGTACTTC.

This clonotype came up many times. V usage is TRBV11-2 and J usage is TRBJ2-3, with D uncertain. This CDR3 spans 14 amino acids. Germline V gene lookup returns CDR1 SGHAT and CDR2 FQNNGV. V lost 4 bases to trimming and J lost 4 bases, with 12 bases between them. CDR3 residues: CASSSGWGPDTQYF. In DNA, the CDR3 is TGTGCCAGCAGCTCAGGATGGGGTCCAGATACGCAGTATTTT.

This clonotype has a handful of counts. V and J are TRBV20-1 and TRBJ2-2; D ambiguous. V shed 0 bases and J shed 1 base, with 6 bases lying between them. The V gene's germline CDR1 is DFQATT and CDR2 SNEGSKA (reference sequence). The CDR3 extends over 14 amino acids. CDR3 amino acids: CSAREAGNTGELFF. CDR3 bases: TGCAGTGCTAGAGAGGCAGGGAACACCGGGGAGCTGTTTTTT.

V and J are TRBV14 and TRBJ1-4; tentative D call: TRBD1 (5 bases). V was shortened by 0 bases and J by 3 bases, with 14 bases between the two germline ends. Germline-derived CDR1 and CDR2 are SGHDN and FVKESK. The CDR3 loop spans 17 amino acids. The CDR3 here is CASSQEGQGAANEKLFF. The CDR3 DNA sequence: TGTGCCAGCAGCCAAGAAGGCCAGGGAGCAGCTAATGAAAAACTGTTTTTT.

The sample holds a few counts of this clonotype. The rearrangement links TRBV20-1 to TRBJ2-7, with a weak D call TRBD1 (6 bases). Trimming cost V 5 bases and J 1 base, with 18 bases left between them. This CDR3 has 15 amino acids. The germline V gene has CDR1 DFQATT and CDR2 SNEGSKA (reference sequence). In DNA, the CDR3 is TGCAGTGCTTTTGAAACGCACAGGGAATCCTACGAGCAGTACTTC. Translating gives CSAFETHRESYEQYF.

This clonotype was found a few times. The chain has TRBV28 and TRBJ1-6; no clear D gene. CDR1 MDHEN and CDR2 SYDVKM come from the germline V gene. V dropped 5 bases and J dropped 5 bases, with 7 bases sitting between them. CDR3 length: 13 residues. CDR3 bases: TGTGCCAGCAGTCGGGTCCATAATTCACCCCTCCACTTT. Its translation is CASSRVHNSPLHF.

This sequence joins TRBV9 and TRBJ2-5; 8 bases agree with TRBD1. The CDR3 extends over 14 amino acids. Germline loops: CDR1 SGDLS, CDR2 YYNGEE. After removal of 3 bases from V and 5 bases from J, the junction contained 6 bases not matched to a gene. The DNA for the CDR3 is TGTGCCAGCAGCGGGGGACAGGTCGGTGAGACCCAGTACTTC. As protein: CASSGGQVGETQYF.

CDR3 sequence (DNA): TGTGCCAGCAAAGAAGGAGTGCATGCTGAAAAACTGTTTTTT. This sequence encodes CASKEGVHAEKLFF. The chain couples TRBV2 to TRBJ1-4; D gene uncertain. This CDR3 is built from 14 residues. In germline, CDR1 is SNHLY, CDR2 FYNNEI. The germline V and J ends were trimmed by 7 bases and 7 bases, with 16 bases remaining between them.

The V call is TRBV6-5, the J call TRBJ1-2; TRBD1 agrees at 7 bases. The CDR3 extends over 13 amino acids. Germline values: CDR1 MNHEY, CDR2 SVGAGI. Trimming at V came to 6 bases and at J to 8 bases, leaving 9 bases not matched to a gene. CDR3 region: CASRNDRAKGYTF. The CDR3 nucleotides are TGTGCCAGCAGAAACGACAGGGCAAAGGGCTACACCTTC.

Here the CDR3 reads CASGDSYEQYF. The CDR3 DNA reads TGTGCCAGCGGGGATTCCTACGAGCAGTACTTC. This rearrangement joins TRBV12-3 or TRBV12-4 to TRBJ2-7; D call uncertain. V dropped 8 bases and J dropped 1 base, with 6 bases sitting between them. The CDR3 is 11 amino acids.

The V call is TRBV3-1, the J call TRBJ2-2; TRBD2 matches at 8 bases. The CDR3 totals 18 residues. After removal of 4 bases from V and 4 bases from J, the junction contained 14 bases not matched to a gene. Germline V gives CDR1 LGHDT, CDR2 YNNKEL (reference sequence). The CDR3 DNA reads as TGTGCCAGCAGCCCCATGGGCCCGGCGGGAGGTCGCACCGGGGAGCTGTTTTTT. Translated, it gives CASSPMGPAGGRTGELFF.

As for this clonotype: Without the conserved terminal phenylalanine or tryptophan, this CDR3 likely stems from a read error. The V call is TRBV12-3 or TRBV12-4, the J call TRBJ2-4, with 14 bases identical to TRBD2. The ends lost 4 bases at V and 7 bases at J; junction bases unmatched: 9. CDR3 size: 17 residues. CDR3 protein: CASSSGTSGGMGNIQYL. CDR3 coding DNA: TGTGCCAGCAGTTCAGGGACTAGCGGGGGCATGGGTAACATTCAGTACCTC.

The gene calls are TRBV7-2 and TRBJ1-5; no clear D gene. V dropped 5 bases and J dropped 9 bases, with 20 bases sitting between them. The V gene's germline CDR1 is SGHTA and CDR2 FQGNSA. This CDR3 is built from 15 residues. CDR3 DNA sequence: TGTGCCAGCAGCCCGACTCCAGACACACTCCTGCCCCAGCATTTT. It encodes CASSPTPDTLLPQHF.

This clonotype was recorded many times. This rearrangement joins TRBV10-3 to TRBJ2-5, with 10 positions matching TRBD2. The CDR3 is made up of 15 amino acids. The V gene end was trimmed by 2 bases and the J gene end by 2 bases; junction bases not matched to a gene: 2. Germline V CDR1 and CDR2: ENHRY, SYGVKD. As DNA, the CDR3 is TGTGCCATCAGTGAGACTAGCGGGGCACAAGAGACCCAGTACTTC. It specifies CAISETSGAQETQYF.

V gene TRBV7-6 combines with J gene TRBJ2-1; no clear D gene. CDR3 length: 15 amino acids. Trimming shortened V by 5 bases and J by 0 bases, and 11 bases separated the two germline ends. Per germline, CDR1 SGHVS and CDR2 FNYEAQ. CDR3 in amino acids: CASSHRADSYNEQFF. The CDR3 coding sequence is TGTGCCAGCAGCCATCGGGCGGACTCCTACAATGAGCAGTTCTTC.

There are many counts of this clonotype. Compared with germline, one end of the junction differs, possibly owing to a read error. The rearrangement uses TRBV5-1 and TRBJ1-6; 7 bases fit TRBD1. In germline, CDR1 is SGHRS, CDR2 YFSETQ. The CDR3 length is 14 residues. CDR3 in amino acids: CASSPGTAGSPLHF. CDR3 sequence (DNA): TGTGCCAGCAGCCCGGGGACAGCGGGTTCACCCCTCCACTTT.

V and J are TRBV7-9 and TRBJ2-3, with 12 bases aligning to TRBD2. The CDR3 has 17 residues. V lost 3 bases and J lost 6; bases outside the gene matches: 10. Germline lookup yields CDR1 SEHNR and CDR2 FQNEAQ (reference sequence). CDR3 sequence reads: CASSFGLAGPRDDTQYF. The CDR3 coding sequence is TGTGCCAGCAGCTTCGGACTAGCGGGACCACGGGATGATACGCAGTATTTT.

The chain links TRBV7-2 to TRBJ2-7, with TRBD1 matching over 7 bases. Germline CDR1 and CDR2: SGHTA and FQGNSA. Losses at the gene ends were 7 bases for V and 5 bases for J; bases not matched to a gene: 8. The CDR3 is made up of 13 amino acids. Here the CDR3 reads CASNLNRGDEQYF. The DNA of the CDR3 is TGTGCCAGCAACCTTAACAGGGGCGACGAGCAGTACTTC.

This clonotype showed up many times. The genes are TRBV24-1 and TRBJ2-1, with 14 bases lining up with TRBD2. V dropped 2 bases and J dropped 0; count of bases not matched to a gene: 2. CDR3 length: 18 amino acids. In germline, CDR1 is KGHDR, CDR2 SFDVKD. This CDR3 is CATSDSGTSGSSYNEQFF. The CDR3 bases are TGTGCCACCAGTGATTCCGGGACTAGCGGGAGCTCCTACAATGAGCAGTTCTTC.

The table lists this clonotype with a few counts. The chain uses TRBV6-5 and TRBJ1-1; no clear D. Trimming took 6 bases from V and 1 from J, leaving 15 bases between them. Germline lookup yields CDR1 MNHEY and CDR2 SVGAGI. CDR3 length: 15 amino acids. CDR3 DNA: TGTGCCAGCAGACCGCTCGGCCTCGAGAACACTGAAGCTTTCTTT. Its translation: CASRPLGLENTEAFF.

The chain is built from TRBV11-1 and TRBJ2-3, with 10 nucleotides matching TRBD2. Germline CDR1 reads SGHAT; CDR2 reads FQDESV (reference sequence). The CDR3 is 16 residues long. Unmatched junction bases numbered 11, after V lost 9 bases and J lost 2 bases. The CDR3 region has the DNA TGTGCCAGTACTTTCCTTAGCGGGAGGTCCACAGATACGCAGTATTTT. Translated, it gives CASTFLSGRSTDTQYF.

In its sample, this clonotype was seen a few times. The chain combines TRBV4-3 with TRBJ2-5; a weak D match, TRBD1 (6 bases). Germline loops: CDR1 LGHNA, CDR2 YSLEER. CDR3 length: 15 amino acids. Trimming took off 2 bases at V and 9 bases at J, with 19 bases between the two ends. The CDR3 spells CASSQRYRDDSAQYF. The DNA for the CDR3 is TGCGCCAGCAGCCAACGTTACAGGGACGACTCGGCCCAGTACTTC.

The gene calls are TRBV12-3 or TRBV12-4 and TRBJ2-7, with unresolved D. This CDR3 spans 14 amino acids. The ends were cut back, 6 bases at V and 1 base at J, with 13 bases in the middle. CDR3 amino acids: CASSYAAVSYEQYF. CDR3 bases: TGTGCCAGCAGCTACGCGGCGGTGTCCTACGAGCAGTACTTC.

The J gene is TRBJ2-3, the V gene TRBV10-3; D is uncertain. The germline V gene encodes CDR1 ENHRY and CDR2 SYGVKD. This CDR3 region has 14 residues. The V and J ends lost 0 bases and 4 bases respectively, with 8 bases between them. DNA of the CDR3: TGTGCCATCAGTGAGTCGTCCGGAGCAGATACGCAGTATTTT. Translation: CAISESSGADTQYF.

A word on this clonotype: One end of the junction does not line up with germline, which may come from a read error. The CDR3 here is CASNQELQRTEAFF. CDR3 in DNA: TGCGCCAGCAACCAAGAGTTACAGAGAACTGAAGCTTTCTTT. The V call is TRBV4-1, the J call TRBJ1-1; D unresolved. CDR1 is MGHRA, CDR2 YSYEKL, per germline. The CDR3 length is 14 residues.